These 8 T cell receptor beta chains share one sample of origin, sequenced in a study of blood T cell repertoires in COVID-19. The table came from immunoSEQ multiplex PCR; TCRdb's copy has only in-frame clones and leaves some out. The sample lists roughly 160,000 clones, roughly 80% occurring once. Sequencing used peripheral blood. The receptors were gathered from a woman aged 80 or over with COVID-19, enrolled during active disease.

V and J are TRBV5-1 and TRBJ2-1; possible D gene TRBD2, 6 bases. V lost 3 bases and J lost 6, with 10 bases in between. The CDR3 covers 13 residues. CDR1 is SGHRS, CDR2 YFSETQ, per germline. CDR3 sequence reads: CASSSGTGNEQFF. The CDR3 bases are TGCGCCAGCAGCTCGGGGACTGGCAATGAGCAGTTCTTC.

The CDR3 DNA sequence: TGTGCCAGCAGTGAATGGCAGAATAATGAAAAACTGTTTTTT. This sequence encodes CASSEWQNNEKLFF. The chain has TRBV2 and TRBJ1-4; D remains ambiguous. The CDR3 covers 14 residues. CDR1 and CDR2 (germline): SNHLY, FYNNEI. V was cut by 2 bases and J by 4 bases, with 8 bases left in between.

The table lists this clone with a few counts. The chain combines TRBV7-9 with TRBJ2-3, with TRBD2 identical over 7 bases. CDR1 SEHNR and CDR2 FQNEAQ come from the germline V gene (reference sequence). Trimming cost V 3 bases and J 4 bases; bases outside gene matches: 1. The CDR3 runs 13 residues. The CDR3 spells CASSFTSADTQYF. The DNA of the CDR3 is TGTGCCAGCAGCTTCACTAGCGCAGATACGCAGTATTTT.

The chain has TRBV5-1 and TRBJ2-5; 13 bases map to TRBD2. V was clipped by 4 bases and J by 4 bases; unmatched bases: 7. Germline loops: CDR1 SGHRS, CDR2 YFSETQ. CDR3 size: 16 residues. The CDR3, as DNA: TGCGCCAGCAGCCCCCTGACTAGCGGGGGGCGAGAGACCCAGTACTTC. Its translation: CASSPLTSGGRETQYF.

V gene TRBV28 combines with J gene TRBJ1-3; 10 nucleotides agree with TRBD1. Germline V gives CDR1 MDHEN, CDR2 SYDVKM. Trimming cost V 6 bases and J 3 bases; bases outside gene matches: 11. The CDR3 runs 17 residues. CDR3: CASSTNRQGARGNTIYF. CDR3 nucleotide sequence: TGTGCCAGCAGCACAAACCGACAGGGGGCGCGTGGAAACACCATATATTTT. Variable domain in full (rest from reference TRBV28 and TRBJ1-3): DVKVTQSSRYLVKRTGEKVFLECVQDMDHENMFWYRQDPGLGLRLIYFSYDVKMKEKGDIPEGYSVSREKKERFSLILESASTNQTSMYLCASSTNRQGARGNTIYFGEGSWLTVV.

V is TRBV9 and J is TRBJ1-5; 8 positions match TRBD1. In germline, CDR1 is SGDLS, CDR2 YYNGEE. V lost 3 bases and J lost 1; bases outside the gene matches: 6. The CDR3 extends over 16 amino acids. Here the CDR3 DNA reads TGTGCCAGCAGCGGAGGGACAGGACAGAGCAATCAGCCCCAGCATTTT. As protein: CASSGGTGQSNQPQHF.

The chain carries TRBV29-1 and TRBJ1-5; D is undetermined. Germline-derived CDR1 and CDR2 are SQVTM and ANQGSEA. V was cut by 0 bases and J by 1 base, with 10 bases left in between. The CDR3 loop spans 15 amino acids. The CDR3 here is CSVEDHPGSNQPQHF. In DNA, the CDR3 is TGCAGCGTTGAAGATCACCCCGGGAGCAATCAGCCCCAGCATTTT.

The rearrangement joins TRBV5-1 to TRBJ2-1; 9 bases are shared with TRBD1. Trimming took 5 bases from V and 1 from J; bases not matched to a gene: 7. Looked up from germline, CDR1 is SGHRS and CDR2 is YFSETQ. This CDR3 comprises 16 residues. Here the CDR3 DNA reads TGCGCCAGCAGGCCCACAGGGGGCAGTTCCTACAATGAGCAGTTCTTC. Translation gives CASRPTGGSSYNEQFF.